These 13 T cell receptor beta chains were sequenced from one sample in a study of CD8 T cells in ankylosing spondylitis. Study-level results: Blood from ankylosing spondylitis patients appeared to carry a characteristic eight-variant TCR beta motif.

TCRdb re-derived calls from the 5' RACE reads in MiXCR, one entry per CDR3 protein. Among approximately 550,000 distinct CDR3 sequences listed, roughly 13% were seen once. The antigens these receptors bind are not known. The specimen sequenced was blood, either unsorted or a sorted T cell fraction (not recorded which). These receptors were taken from a male donor with ankylosing spondylitis.

A few counts support this clonotype. The chain links TRBV12-3 or TRBV12-4 to TRBJ2-2, with D perhaps TRBD1 or TRBD2 (5 bases each). Trimming took 3 bases from V and 2 from J, leaving 7 bases between them. The CDR3 consists of 14 residues. DNA of the CDR3: TGTGCCAGCAGTTTTGGGGGAAACACCGGGGAGCTGTTTTTT. Protein sequence: CASSFGGNTGELFF.

This clonotype has more than one count but fewer than ten. The gene calls are TRBV5-1 and TRBJ2-3; D perhaps matches TRBD2 (5 bases). The CDR3 contains 13 residues. V lost 2 bases, J lost 4 bases, and 8 bases lay in between. The germline V gene has CDR1 SGHRS and CDR2 YFSETQ. CDR3 protein: CASSFGGSDTQYF. Written as DNA, the CDR3 is TGCGCCAGCAGCTTTGGAGGTTCAGATACGCAGTATTTT.

The chain couples TRBV24-1 to TRBJ2-1; tentative D call: TRBD2 (5 bases). The CDR3 loop spans 13 amino acids. V lost 1 base, J lost 13 bases, and 13 bases lay in between. Germline CDR1 KGHDR, CDR2 SFDVKD. CDR3 loop: CATSDFPTTPQFF. The CDR3 DNA follows: TGTGCCACCAGTGATTTCCCGACTACCCCACAGTTCTTC.

This sequence joins TRBV13 and TRBJ2-1; 9 bases are shared with TRBD1. The CDR3 has 15 residues. Germline CDR1 and CDR2: PRHDT and FYEKMQ (reference sequence). Losses at the gene ends were 5 bases for V and 10 bases for J; bases not matched to a gene: 12. CDR3 sequence: CASSPDRGGFGEQFF. The CDR3 DNA follows: TGTGCCAGCAGCCCCGACAGGGGGGGCTTTGGGGAGCAGTTCTTC. Drawing the rest from reference TRBV13 and TRBJ2-1, the complete variable domain is AAGVIQSPRHLIKEKRETATLKCYPIPRHDTVYWYQQGPGQDPQFLISFYEKMQSDKGSIPDRFSAQQFSDYHSELNMSSLELGDSALYFCASSPDRGGFGEQFFGPGTRLTVL.

The sample holds many counts of this clonotype. The rearrangement joins TRBV3-1 to TRBJ2-7, with TRBD2 matching 8 bases. The CDR3 has 18 residues. CDR1 and CDR2 (germline): LGHDT, YNNKEL (reference sequence). V was pared by 5 bases and J by 4 bases, with 19 bases of the junction left unmatched. CDR3 in amino acids: CASSIPVSVSGRGYEQYV. CDR3 sequence (DNA): TGTGCCAGCAGCATCCCAGTATCAGTAAGCGGGAGAGGGTACGAGCAGTACGTC.

The chain couples TRBV24-1 to TRBJ2-5; 10 bases align to TRBD1. V lost 3 bases, J lost 4 bases, and 4 bases stayed unmatched. The CDR3 is made up of 15 amino acids. CDR1 is KGHDR, CDR2 SFDVKD, per germline. The DNA of the CDR3 is TGTGCCACCAGTGATCCCAGGACAGGGGGAGAGACCCAGTACTTC. It specifies CATSDPRTGGETQYF.

This clonotype was counted a few times. V and J are TRBV20-1 and TRBJ1-1; D remains ambiguous. The V gene's germline CDR1 is DFQATT and CDR2 SNEGSKA (reference sequence). The CDR3 spans 11 residues. Deletions cut 6 bases from V and 1 base from J, with 6 bases between. The CDR3 DNA reads as TGCAGTGCCCTCTGGAACACTGAAGCTTTCTTT. Protein product: CSALWNTEAFF.

This clonotype was observed many times. The V call is TRBV4-1, the J call TRBJ2-1; 10 bases line up with TRBD2. Unmatched junction bases numbered 11, after V lost 1 base and J lost 5 bases. CDR1 MGHRA and CDR2 YSYEKL come from the germline V gene. This CDR3 comprises 18 residues. The CDR3 bases are TGCGCCAGCAGCCAAGTTCTGCCTAGCGGGGGCAATAACAATGAGCAGTTCTTC. It translates to CASSQVLPSGGNNNEQFF.

V gene TRBV6-1 combines with J gene TRBJ2-2; 7 bases are a match to TRBD1. J gave up 3 bases and V 9 bases, and 4 bases lay outside the gene matches. CDR3 length: 13 amino acids. The germline V gene has CDR1 MNHNS and CDR2 SASEGT. The CDR3 region is CASWTGDTGELFF. The CDR3 coding sequence is TGTGCCAGTTGGACAGGCGACACCGGGGAGCTGTTTTTT.

There are many counts of this clonotype. This chain's CDR3 is CASRKHRETQYF. CDR3 DNA sequence: TGTGCCAGCAGAAAACATAGGGAGACCCAGTACTTC. V gene TRBV11-2 combines with J gene TRBJ2-5; D ambiguous. Germline assignment: CDR1 SGHAT and CDR2 FQNNGV. Trimming cost V 6 bases and J 5 bases, with 10 bases left between them. The CDR3 covers 12 residues.

The rearrangement joins TRBV4-1 to TRBJ2-3; the match to TRBD2 covers 10 bases. The CDR3 is 16 amino acids. The germline CDR1 and CDR2 sequences are MGHRA and YSYEKL. V lost 2 bases and J lost 3; bases outside the gene matches: 5. In DNA, the CDR3 is TGCGCCAGCAGCCAACCTAGCGGGAGAGGAACAGATACGCAGTATTTT. Its translation is CASSQPSGRGTDTQYF.

The chain carries TRBV11-2 and TRBJ2-3; D uncertain. V was cut by 10 bases and J by 5 bases, with 19 bases left in between. CDR1 SGHAT and CDR2 FQNNGV come from the germline V gene. CDR3 size: 14 residues. CDR3 protein: CATRAQPVGDTQYF. CDR3 nucleotide sequence: TGTGCCACCAGAGCACAGCCTGTGGGAGATACGCAGTATTTT.

This clonotype was observed a handful of times. This chain joins TRBV7-8 and TRBJ2-7; 9 bases line up with TRBD1. The CDR3 contains 16 residues. Germline assignment: CDR1 SGHVS and CDR2 FQNEAQ. V was clipped by 1 base and J by 3 bases; unmatched bases: 7. The CDR3 sequence: CASSLGGGQGHYEQYV. In DNA, the CDR3 is TGTGCCAGCAGCTTAGGCGGGGGACAGGGACACTACGAGCAGTACGTC.